This T cell receptor (beta chain) was identified during a study of shared clonotypes between healthy human individuals. Measured with immunoSEQ multiplex PCR; TCRdb has only the in-frame clones, and not every one. The table includes 190,000 or so clones, 66% detected once. Study-level points and caveats: Sampling involved blood alone; tissue repertoires likely differ.

As regards this clone: Its target is unknown.

Trimming left V 0 bases short and J 2 bases short, with 11 bases between. Looked up from germline, CDR1 is SGHRS and CDR2 is YFSETQ. This CDR3 is 15 amino acids long. The sequenced material came from memory CD4+ T cells sorted from blood. The subset: CD45RA-negative fraction. The chain combines TRBV5-1 with TRBJ1-2; no reliable D call. The origin of this receptor is a young man in good health. In nucleotides, the CDR3 is TGCGCCAGCAGCTTGGCGGGCACAGCAAACTATGGCTACACCTTC. Its protein is CASSLAGTANYGYTF.